A single sample gave rise to the 26 T cell receptor beta chains below, sequenced in a study of blood T cell repertoires in COVID-19. TCRdb's table, derived via immunoSEQ multiplex PCR, lists solely in-frame clones and lacks some. This repertoire shows about 43,000 clones, over 80% found once; its top ten account for roughly 14%. The sample comprised peripheral blood. The receptors shown here come from a man aged 60 to 69 with active COVID-19.

The chain recombines TRBV29-1 with TRBJ2-7; perhaps TRBD2 as D (6 bases). Trimming shortened V by 3 bases and J by 0 bases, and 12 bases separated the two germline ends. The CDR3 runs 14 residues. Per the germline V gene, CDR1 is SQVTM and CDR2 is ANQGSEA. CDR3 in amino acids: CSVDPGGSSYEQYF. DNA for the CDR3: TGCAGCGTTGACCCCGGGGGAAGCTCCTACGAGCAGTACTTC.

V gene TRBV29-1 combines with J gene TRBJ1-2, with D perhaps TRBD1 (5 bases). CDR1 is SQVTM and CDR2 is ANQGSEA in the germline V gene. Trimming pared 2 bases from V and 0 bases from J, leaving 10 bases between. The CDR3 sequence is 14 residues long. CDR3 DNA: TGCAGCGTTGAAAAGACAGTCCCTAACTATGGCTACACCTTC. Translating it yields CSVEKTVPNYGYTF.

The V and J genes are TRBV5-1 and TRBJ2-5; 8 bases agree with TRBD2. CDR1 is SGHRS and CDR2 is YFSETQ in the germline V gene. The CDR3 is 15 amino acids. The J segment lost 5 bases and the V segment lost 2 bases, leaving 8 bases of the junction unmatched. The CDR3 reads CASSLSLAGGETQYF. The CDR3 nucleotides read TGCGCCAGCAGCTTAAGCCTAGCGGGCGGGGAGACCCAGTACTTC.

CDR3 nucleotide sequence: TGTGCCAGTAGTATAGATCGGAACACTGAAGCTTTCTTT. It encodes CASSIDRNTEAFF. V and J are TRBV19 and TRBJ1-1; D is unresolved. This CDR3 is 13 amino acids long. Germline lookup yields CDR1 LNHDA and CDR2 SQIVND (reference sequence). V was cut by 0 bases and J by 1 base, with 3 bases left in between.

This clone was observed once. This sequence joins TRBV12-5 and TRBJ2-1, with 12 bases lining up with TRBD2. J gave up 2 bases and V 6 bases, and 8 bases lay outside the gene matches. This CDR3 region has 17 residues. CDR1 is LGHNT and CDR2 is FRNRAP in the germline V gene. The CDR3 loop reads CASGGRTSGVPYNEQFF. The CDR3 DNA reads as TGTGCTAGTGGAGGCCGGACTAGCGGGGTTCCCTACAATGAGCAGTTCTTC.

The chain joins TRBV28 to TRBJ1-5; D gene ambiguous. Germline CDR1 and CDR2: MDHEN and SYDVKM. V lost 1 base to trimming and J lost 0 bases, with 13 bases between them. The CDR3 consists of 17 residues. The CDR3 protein is CASSLSAEQLSNQPQHF. In DNA form, the CDR3 reads TGTGCCAGCAGTTTATCTGCAGAACAGCTTAGCAATCAGCCCCAGCATTTT. Full variable domain (missing parts from reference TRBV28 and TRBJ1-5): DVKVTQSSRYLVKRTGEKVFLECVQDMDHENMFWYRQDPGLGLRLIYFSYDVKMKEKGDIPEGYSVSREKKERFSLILESASTNQTSMYLCASSLSAEQLSNQPQHFGDGTRLSIL.

This clone was seen only once. The rearrangement links TRBV6-1 to TRBJ1-5; 8 nucleotides match TRBD1. Germline V gives CDR1 MNHNS, CDR2 SASEGT. This CDR3 has 15 residues. V lost 1 base and J lost 3; bases outside the gene matches: 2. CDR3 residues: CASSEDRGSNQPQHF. CDR3 DNA sequence: TGTGCCAGCAGTGAAGACAGGGGGTCCAATCAGCCCCAGCATTTT.

The chain combines TRBV6-9 with TRBJ1-3, with D possibly TRBD1 on 6 matching bases. CDR3 size: 16 residues. The V end was cut by 6 bases, the J end by 3 bases, with 18 bases between. Germline values: CDR1 MNHGY, CDR2 SVAAGI. The CDR3: CASRYANREGGNTIYF. CDR3 DNA: TGTGCCAGCAGATACGCCAACAGGGAAGGTGGAAACACCATATATTTT.

The rearrangement uses TRBV4-1 and TRBJ2-2; D perhaps matches TRBD1 (5 bases). The ends were cut back, 4 bases at V and 6 bases at J, with 27 bases in the middle. In germline, CDR1 is MGHRA, CDR2 YSYEKL. CDR3 size: 19 residues. DNA of the CDR3: TGCGCCAGCAGCCCCTTACACCCCCAAAGGGGCGGTCATGCCGGGGAGCTGTTTTTT. Protein: CASSPLHPQRGGHAGELFF.

The rearrangement joins TRBV18 to TRBJ1-3; no definite D call. Germline CDR1 KGHSH, CDR2 LQKENI. This CDR3 region has 16 residues. The ends were cut back, 3 bases at V and 0 bases at J, with 12 bases in the middle. The CDR3 is CASSPLDGSSGNTIYF. CDR3 coding DNA: TGTGCCAGCTCACCCTTGGACGGGAGCTCTGGAAACACCATATATTTT.

This sequence joins TRBV29-1 and TRBJ2-5; D unresolved. The germline V gene encodes CDR1 SQVTM and CDR2 ANQGSEA. This CDR3 has 12 amino acids. V lost 4 bases to trimming and J lost 3 bases, with 9 bases between them. CDR3 in amino acids: CSVGPTKETQYF. The CDR3 region has the DNA TGCAGCGTTGGTCCCACAAAAGAGACCCAGTACTTC. Complete variable domain (other parts from reference TRBV29-1 and TRBJ2-5): SAVISQKPSRDICQRGTSLTIQCQVDSQVTMMFWYRQQPGQSLTLIATANQGSEATYESGFVIDKFPISRPNLTFSTLTVSNMSPEDSSIYLCSVGPTKETQYFGPGTRLLVL.

The chain joins TRBV28 to TRBJ2-7, with D perhaps matching TRBD1 (6 bases). V was shortened by 6 bases and J by 3 bases, with 15 bases between the two germline ends. From germline, CDR1 is MDHEN and CDR2 SYDVKM. The CDR3 spans 14 residues. The CDR3 is CASSAGTHLYEQYF. In DNA form, the CDR3 reads TGTGCCAGCAGCGCCGGGACACACCTCTACGAGCAGTACTTC.

The rearrangement joins TRBV5-1 to TRBJ2-1, with D hard to call. The germline V gene encodes CDR1 SGHRS and CDR2 YFSETQ. There are 17 residues in the CDR3. V lost 0 bases, J lost 9 bases, and 22 bases lay in between. The CDR3 protein is CASSLANKNLLRAEQFF. The CDR3 DNA follows: TGCGCCAGCAGCTTGGCGAATAAAAACCTCCTGCGCGCTGAGCAGTTCTTC.

For the CDR3, the DNA is TGTGCCAGCAGTGTACAGGGCGGGGAGCTGTTTTTT. Translating it yields CASSVQGGELFF. The chain couples TRBV2 to TRBJ2-2, with D maybe TRBD1 (6 bases). The CDR3 is 12 residues long. Trimming shortened V by 4 bases and J by 7 bases, and 7 bases separated the two germline ends. Germline CDR1 is SNHLY and CDR2 is FYNNEI. The variable domain in full, with the rest retrieved from reference TRBV2 and TRBJ2-2, is EPEVTQTPSHQVTQMGQEVILRCVPISNHLYFYWYRQILGQKVEFLVSFYNNEISEKSEIFDDQFSVERPDGSNFTLKIRSTKLEDSAMYFCASSVQGGELFFGEGSRLTVL.

The rearrangement uses TRBV24-1 and TRBJ2-3, with 9 bases identical to TRBD1. After removal of 2 bases from V and 5 bases from J, the junction contained 7 bases not matched to a gene. Germline loops: CDR1 KGHDR, CDR2 SFDVKD. The CDR3 has 16 residues. DNA of the CDR3: TGTGCCACCAGTGATTCCGGGACAGGGTTTGGAGATACGCAGTATTTT. The encoded protein is CATSDSGTGFGDTQYF.

The V call is TRBV6-5, the J call TRBJ2-3; possibly TRBD2 for D (6 bases). Germline CDR1 MNHEY, CDR2 SVGAGI. Deletions cut 2 bases from V and 1 base from J, with 13 bases between. This CDR3 comprises 16 residues. CDR3 region: CASSYPLGTGTDTQYF. CDR3 coding DNA: TGTGCCAGCAGTTACCCGCTGGGGACTGGCACAGATACGCAGTATTTT.

The chain has TRBV3-1 (or the pseudogene TRBV3-2) and TRBJ2-7, with D possibly matching TRBD1 (5 bases). CDR1 and CDR2 (germline): LGHDT, YNNKEL (reference sequence). The V end was cut by 4 bases, the J end by 5 bases, with 18 bases between. This CDR3 has 15 residues. Here the CDR3 DNA reads TGTGCCAGCAGCCGTTCAGTAGCCTCAGGGCACGAGCAGTACTTC. It specifies CASSRSVASGHEQYF.

The V gene is TRBV6-4, the J gene TRBJ2-1; 7 bases agree with TRBD1. Trimming removed 3 bases from V and 5 bases from J; junction bases left unmatched: 1. CDR1 and CDR2 from the germline V gene are MRHNA and SNTAGT. The CDR3 has 13 residues. The CDR3 here is CASSEGQHNEQFF. The CDR3 DNA follows: TGTGCCAGCAGTGAGGGACAGCACAATGAGCAGTTCTTC.

This chain joins TRBV7-9 and TRBJ2-5; 7 nucleotides line up with TRBD2. CDR1 is SEHNR, CDR2 FQNEAQ, per germline (reference sequence). The CDR3 has 15 residues. V lost 5 bases to trimming and J lost 0 bases; unmatched junction nucleotides: 6. The chain's CDR3 is CASSPPGGYQETQYF. As DNA, the CDR3 is TGTGCCAGCAGCCCCCCGGGAGGTTACCAAGAGACCCAGTACTTC.

J is TRBJ2-7 and V is TRBV7-2; D is possibly TRBD2 (7 bases). CDR3 length equals 14 residues. The germline CDR1 and CDR2 sequences are SGHTA and FQGNSA. Trimming pared 0 bases from V and 5 bases from J, leaving 11 bases between. The DNA for the CDR3 is TGTGCCAGCAGCTTAGCGGGGGGGCCTGACGAGCAGTACTTC. It yields the protein CASSLAGGPDEQYF.

The chain links TRBV28 to TRBJ1-1; no clear D gene. The CDR3 has 13 residues. Germline-derived CDR1 and CDR2 are MDHEN and SYDVKM. V lost 2 bases and J 3 bases, leaving 7 bases between the germline ends. CDR3 DNA: TGTGCCAGCAGTTTAGCCGGGGACACTGAAGCTTTCTTT. It specifies CASSLAGDTEAFF.

The rearrangement joins TRBV2 to TRBJ1-1; D is ambiguous. The germline gives CDR1 SNHLY, CDR2 FYNNEI. The CDR3 loop spans 14 amino acids. Between the trimmed V and J ends, which lost 4 bases and 8 bases, there was a span of 17 bases. The CDR3 coding sequence is TGTGCCAGCAGTGTAAGAGGGCTTGGGCGGGAAGCTTTCTTT. Encoded protein: CASSVRGLGREAFF.

The chain combines TRBV7-9 with TRBJ1-1, with TRBD1 matching over 9 bases. In germline, CDR1 is SEHNR, CDR2 FQNEAQ (reference sequence). V shed 3 bases and J 1 base; nucleotides not matched to a gene: 3. CDR3 length equals 15 residues. CDR3 loop: CASSFSDRGNTEAFF. CDR3 coding DNA: TGTGCCAGCAGCTTTTCGGACAGGGGGAACACTGAAGCTTTCTTT. Variable domain in full (rest from reference TRBV7-9 and TRBJ1-1): DTGVSQNPRHKITKRGQNVTFRCDPISEHNRLYWYRQTLGQGPEFLTYFQNEAQLEKSRLLSDRFSAERPKGSFSTLEIQRTEQGDSAMYLCASSFSDRGNTEAFFGQGTRLTVV.

CDR3 in DNA: TGTGCCAGCAGCGCAGGGAACACTGAAGCTTTCTTT. Translating gives CASSAGNTEAFF. This sequence joins TRBV5-4 and TRBJ1-1; D remains ambiguous. With 4 bases removed from V and 1 base from J, the gap between germline ends came to 5 bases. The CDR3 spans 12 residues. Germline values: CDR1 SGHNT, CDR2 YYREEE (reference sequence).

The chain carries TRBV2 and TRBJ2-1; a possible D gene is TRBD2 (5 bases). The V and J ends lost 7 bases and 3 bases respectively, with 10 bases between them. Germline values: CDR1 SNHLY, CDR2 FYNNEI. CDR3 length equals 13 residues. The CDR3: CASIRTGYNEQFF. The CDR3 nucleotides read TGTGCCAGCATCAGGACTGGCTACAATGAGCAGTTCTTC.

The V gene is TRBV6-5, the J gene TRBJ1-6; D is unresolved. Germline-derived CDR1 and CDR2 are MNHEY and SVGAGI. CDR3 size: 15 residues. Trimming took 0 bases from V and 7 from J, leaving 10 bases between them. The chain's CDR3 is CASSYSRLENSPLHF. As DNA, the CDR3 is TGTGCCAGCAGTTACTCGAGGCTGGAAAATTCACCCCTCCACTTT.